One TCR beta chain is described in this entry. The sample belongs to a study of blood T cells in healthy people across ages. Every donor gave around 10 milliliters of peripheral blood. The germline gives CDR1 SGHTA, CDR2 FQGNSA. Trimming pared 5 bases from V and 3 bases from J, leaving 11 bases between. The CDR3 length is 15 residues. A sample-barcoded 5' primer and a J-beta primer mix were used in a second PCR of roughly 7 to 11 cycles. Each of the cDNA molecules was tagged by a template-switch adaptor with 12 random nucleotides. Samples each returned at least 2.5 million CDR3-containing paired-end reads. A single record per CDR3 protein comes from TCRdb applying MiXCR to the 5' RACE reads. The sample has around 870,000 distinct CDR3 sequences, around 28% seen once.

The source of this sequence is a woman aged 80 or over in good health. Sequenced input: blood. The chain links TRBV7-2 to TRBJ1-6; D possibly corresponds to TRBD1 (6 bases). This CDR3 reads CASSPDRNYNSPLHF. The CDR3 bases are TGTGCCAGCAGCCCCGACAGGAACTATAATTCACCCCTCCACTTT.